This T cell receptor beta chain is from a study of blood T cells in healthy people across ages. Primers used in a second PCR of about 7 to 11 cycles were a sample-barcoded 5' primer and a J-beta primer mix. Each CDR3 protein gets one entry after TCRdb re-called the 5' RACE reads with MiXCR. The data show 1.5 million to 2 million distinct CDR3 sequences, around half seen once. As to this clonotype: Its antigen is undetermined.

J lost 10 bases, V lost 5 bases, and 13 bases had no gene match. CDR1 is SGHTA, CDR2 FQGNSA, per germline. The CDR3 spans 16 residues. The study, taken as a whole, reports: Diversity was higher, and naive CD4+ cells more numerous, in long-lived donors than in aged donors. Significant beta diversity loss was already apparent by age roughly 40, declining roughly linearly.

V is TRBV7-2 and J is TRBJ2-1, with 11 bases identical to TRBD1. The sequence derives from a woman aged 40 to 55 in good health. Sequencing used blood. This CDR3 is CASSATGTGGFHEQFF. CDR3 nucleotides: TGTGCCAGCAGCGCCACCGGGACAGGGGGTTTTCACGAGCAGTTCTTC. Complete variable domain (other parts from reference TRBV7-2 and TRBJ2-1): GAGVSQSPSNKVTEKGKDVELRCDPISGHTALYWYRQSLGQGLEFLIYFQGNSAPDKSGLPSDRFSAERTGGSVSTLTIQRTQQEDSAVYLCASSATGTGGFHEQFFGPGTRLTVL.